This TCR beta chain was observed in a study of T cells in Graves' hyperthyroidism and ophthalmopathy. Whole-study context: Initial diagnosis, before any treatment, was when peripheral blood was collected.

Investigators excluded patients with uncontrolled infection, other autoimmune disease, pregnancy or lactation. Remarks on this clonotype: Its matching antigen is unknown.

With 4 bases removed from V and 1 base from J, the gap between germline ends came to 22 bases. This CDR3 region has 18 residues. Germline CDR1 is SGHVS and CDR2 is FQNEAQ. The source material, RNA transcripts, was used to amplify TCR beta CDR3 regions. When the TCR CDR3 underwent first-round RT-PCR, the HTBI primer set was used. MiXCR, applied by TCRdb to the multiplex PCR reads, yields one record per CDR3 protein. The sample yields around 490,000 distinct CDR3 sequences, roughly 21% seen once. Points from the study as a whole: Median prediction lead before ophthalmopathy onset was 6.5 to 7 months with the model. From stable hyperthyroidism, ophthalmopathy was set apart by a 13 V-J model.

The source is a man aged 40-49 years with Graves' ophthalmopathy. The chain couples TRBV7-8 to TRBJ1-1; D gene uncertain. Sequenced input: blood. The DNA of the CDR3 is TGTGCCAGCAGCTCCGTTATGGGATTAGGGTCGGGGAACACTGAAGCTTTCTTT. Translated, it gives CASSSVMGLGSGNTEAFF.